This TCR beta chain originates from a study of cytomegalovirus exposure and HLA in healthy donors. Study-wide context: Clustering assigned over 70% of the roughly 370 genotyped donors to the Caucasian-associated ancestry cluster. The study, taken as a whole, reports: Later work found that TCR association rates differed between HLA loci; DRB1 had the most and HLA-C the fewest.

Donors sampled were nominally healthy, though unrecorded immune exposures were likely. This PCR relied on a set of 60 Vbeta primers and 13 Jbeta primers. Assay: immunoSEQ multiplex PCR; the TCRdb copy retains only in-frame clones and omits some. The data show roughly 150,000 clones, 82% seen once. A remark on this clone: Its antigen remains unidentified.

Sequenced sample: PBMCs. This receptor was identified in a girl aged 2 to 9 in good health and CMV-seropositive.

The CDR3 DNA reads TGCGCCAGCAGCCAGCCGGACAGGACAGATACGCAGTATTTT. Translating it yields CASSQPDRTDTQYF. The chain is built from TRBV4-1 and TRBJ2-3; 7 nucleotides line up with TRBD1. Germline CDR1 reads MGHRA; CDR2 reads YSYEKL. The CDR3 runs to 14 residues. The junction had 3 bases not matched to a gene; V was cut back by 3 bases and J by 3 bases.